Following are 19 T cell receptor beta chains from one sample sequenced in a study of cytomegalovirus exposure and HLA in healthy donors. The study ran its PCR with 60 Vbeta and 13 Jbeta primers. Produced via immunoSEQ multiplex PCR; TCRdb's table is partial and in-frame only. The table records around 200,000 clones, roughly 85% of them present only once. The sequencing input was PBMCs. The receptors stem from a woman aged 25-40 years in good health and CMV-seropositive.

This CDR3 is CASSSGQGRNTEAFF. The CDR3, as DNA: TGTGCCAGCAGCTCCGGACAGGGCAGGAACACTGAAGCTTTCTTT. The chain joins TRBV11-3 to TRBJ1-1; 8 positions agree with TRBD1. This CDR3 comprises 15 residues. J lost 1 base, V lost 4 bases, and 5 bases had no gene match. Germline loops: CDR1 SGHNT, CDR2 YENEEA. Full variable domain (remainder filled in from reference TRBV11-3 and TRBJ1-1): EAGVVQSPRYKIIEKKQPVAFWCNPISGHNTLYWYLQNLGQGPELLIRYENEEAVDDSQLPKDRFSAERLKGVDSTLKIQPAELGDSAVYLCASSSGQGRNTEAFFGQGTRLTVV.

The CDR3 region is CASSYSGLRDTQYF. CDR3 sequence (DNA): TGTGCCAGCAGTTACTCCGGACTCCGAGATACGCAGTATTTT. The J gene is TRBJ2-3, the V gene TRBV6-5, with TRBD2 as a possible D gene (5 bases). Trimming stripped 0 bases from V and 5 bases from J, with 9 bases between. This CDR3 comprises 14 residues. Germline assignment: CDR1 MNHEY and CDR2 SVGAGI.

The V and J genes are TRBV6-1 and TRBJ2-2, with TRBD1 matching 7 bases. Trimming removed 8 bases from V and 6 bases from J; junction bases left unmatched: 6. Germline values: CDR1 MNHNS, CDR2 SASEGT. This CDR3 has 13 amino acids. This chain's CDR3 is CASDATGPGELFF. The CDR3 DNA reads TGTGCCAGCGACGCGACAGGGCCCGGGGAGCTGTTTTTT.

The V gene is TRBV29-1, the J gene TRBJ2-7; the D is unclear. Between the trimmed V and J ends, which lost 2 bases and 5 bases, there was a span of 13 bases. This CDR3 contains 13 residues. The germline V gene has CDR1 SQVTM and CDR2 ANQGSEA. The CDR3 coding sequence is TGCAGCGTTGAACCTGAGGAAATGGACGAGCAGTACTTC. Translation gives CSVEPEEMDEQYF.

The chain recombines TRBV19 with TRBJ2-3; 8 nucleotides line up with TRBD2. The V and J ends lost 5 bases and 7 bases, in that order; junction bases with no gene match: 14. The germline V gene has CDR1 LNHDA and CDR2 SQIVND (reference sequence). This CDR3 spans 16 amino acids. CDR3: CASSGREGLARYTQYF. The CDR3 bases are TGTGCCAGTAGTGGCAGGGAAGGACTAGCTCGATATACGCAGTATTTT.

This chain joins TRBV4-1 and TRBJ1-3; TRBD1 agrees at 7 bases. Germline CDR1 and CDR2: MGHRA and YSYEKL. The CDR3 is made up of 15 amino acids. J lost 4 bases, V lost 2 bases, and 5 bases had no gene match. As DNA, the CDR3 is TGCGCCAGCAGCCAAAGCCCCAGGGGGGGAAACACCATATATTTT. This codes for CASSQSPRGGNTIYF.

There are a few counts of this clone. The genes are TRBV6-1 and TRBJ1-1; TRBD1 matches 7 bases. The CDR3 extends over 14 amino acids. Germline values: CDR1 MNHNS, CDR2 SASEGT. V lost 11 bases and J lost 5; bases outside the gene matches: 14. CDR3 DNA: TGTGCCTACCGGACAGGTAGCGCGGGGACTGAAGCTTTCTTT. As protein: CAYRTGSAGTEAFF.

The rearrangement links TRBV7-8 to TRBJ1-5; D is uncertain. The length of the CDR3 is 13 residues. Per the germline V gene, CDR1 is SGHVS and CDR2 is FQNEAQ. V was clipped by 0 bases and J by 5 bases, with 5 bases between them. The CDR3 loop reads CASSLAGHQPQHF. CDR3 sequence (DNA): TGTGCCAGCAGCTTAGCTGGGCATCAGCCCCAGCATTTT.

The V call is TRBV5-8, the J call TRBJ1-1; a weak D match, TRBD1 (6 bases). Germline values: CDR1 SGHTS, CDR2 YDEGEE. The V gene lost 1 base and the J gene lost 1 base, with 17 bases spanning the gap. The CDR3 is 17 residues long. This CDR3 is CASSLTGHPRGNTEAFF. The CDR3, as DNA: TGTGCCAGCAGCTTGACGGGACACCCCAGAGGGAACACTGAAGCTTTCTTT.

CDR3: CASSYGQNHPGYTF. CDR3 DNA sequence: TGTGCCAGCAGCTACGGACAGAATCACCCTGGCTACACCTTC. The V and J genes are TRBV5-4 and TRBJ1-2; tentative D call: TRBD1 (6 bases). The CDR3 contains 14 residues. Between the trimmed V and J ends, which lost 3 bases and 7 bases, there was a span of 16 bases. Germline CDR1 and CDR2: SGHNT and YYREEE (reference sequence).

The chain carries TRBV7-8 and TRBJ2-2; possibly TRBD2 for D (7 bases). This CDR3 has 15 residues. The ends were cut back, 1 base at V and 7 bases at J, with 13 bases in the middle. The germline CDR1 and CDR2 sequences are SGHVS and FQNEAQ. The CDR3 loop reads CASSLVRGGYGELFF. CDR3 DNA: TGTGCCAGCAGCTTAGTGAGGGGGGGGTACGGGGAGCTGTTTTTT.

This clone has just one count. The chain uses TRBV4-1 and TRBJ1-5, with a weak D call TRBD1 (6 bases). V lost 2 bases to trimming and J lost 0 bases, with 14 bases between them. Germline lookup yields CDR1 MGHRA and CDR2 YSYEKL. The length of the CDR3 is 17 residues. The CDR3, as DNA: TGCGCCAGCAGCCAACAAGGGGGGGTATATAGCAATCAGCCCCAGCATTTT. It is translated as CASSQQGGVYSNQPQHF.

A single count supports this clone. The genes are TRBV5-6 and TRBJ2-7; D unclear. The CDR3 covers 15 residues. CDR1 is SGHDT and CDR2 is YYEEEE in the germline V gene. V was trimmed by 0 bases and J by 0 bases, leaving 10 bases between them. The CDR3, as DNA: TGTGCCAGCAGCTTGGATTTTAGGAGCTCCTACGAGCAGTACTTC. Encoded protein: CASSLDFRSSYEQYF.

In this sample, this clone turned up a few times. The chain carries TRBV7-8 and TRBJ1-5; D remains unclear. The ends were cut back, 5 bases at V and 4 bases at J, with 9 bases in the middle. The germline V gene has CDR1 SGHVS and CDR2 FQNEAQ. The CDR3 runs to 13 residues. CDR3 protein: CASSPHRNQPQHF. Written as DNA, the CDR3 is TGTGCCAGCAGCCCCCACCGGAATCAGCCCCAGCATTTT.

The V and J genes are TRBV14 and TRBJ1-1; 7 bases match TRBD1. CDR3 length: 14 amino acids. In germline, CDR1 is SGHDN, CDR2 FVKESK. The V and J ends lost 1 base and 6 bases, in that order; junction bases with no gene match: 5. The CDR3 nucleotides are TGTGCCAGCAGCCAAGGGACAGGTTTTTCTGAAGCTTTCTTT. Its translation is CASSQGTGFSEAFF.

This clone appeared once. The V gene is TRBV13, the J gene TRBJ1-1, with D hard to call. Germline CDR1 is PRHDT and CDR2 is FYEKMQ (reference sequence). V was trimmed by 5 bases and J by 4 bases, leaving 20 bases between them. The CDR3 is 16 amino acids. CDR3: CASSIGSPFEGTEAFF. The DNA of the CDR3 is TGTGCCAGCAGCATCGGTAGCCCGTTCGAGGGCACTGAAGCTTTCTTT.

This clone was observed a handful of times. The chain combines TRBV29-1 with TRBJ1-1, with D perhaps matching TRBD1 (6 bases). Per germline, CDR1 SQVTM and CDR2 ANQGSEA. The CDR3 is 12 residues long. Trimming cost V 7 bases and J 7 bases, with 16 bases left between them. DNA for the CDR3: TGCAGCGGAGGTGGGGGGGCCTTTGAAGCTTTCTTT. It codes for CSGGGGAFEAFF.

This sequence joins TRBV6-5 and TRBJ1-1, with a tentative D call TRBD1 (6 bases). CDR1 is MNHEY, CDR2 SVGAGI, per germline. This CDR3 comprises 16 residues. Trimming cost V 2 bases and J 5 bases, with 18 bases left between them. The CDR3: CASSYEGGGRGTEAFF. DNA for the CDR3: TGTGCCAGCAGTTACGAAGGCGGGGGGCGCGGTACTGAAGCTTTCTTT.

This chain links TRBV29-1 with TRBJ2-7; the match to TRBD2 covers 10 bases. Trimming at V came to 0 bases and at J to 1 base, leaving 3 bases not matched to a gene. The CDR3 totals 15 residues. Germline V lookup: CDR1 SQVTM, CDR2 ANQGSEA. DNA for the CDR3: TGCAGCGTTGAAGAGCCGACTAGCGGGTCCTACGAGCAGTACTTC. It is translated as CSVEEPTSGSYEQYF.